This T cell receptor beta chain was identified in a study of OX40 agonist ivuxolimab in advanced cancers. The wider study: Patients were given ivuxolimab, an antibody that agonizes OX40 (CD134). Patients enrolled in dose escalation were diagnosed with hepatocellular carcinoma, melanoma, renal cell or head and neck cancer.

Deletions cut 6 bases from V and 10 bases from J, with 22 bases between. Germline V lookup: CDR1 MNHEY, CDR2 SMNVEV (reference sequence). The CDR3 runs to 14 residues. Assay: immunoSEQ multiplex PCR; the TCRdb copy retains only in-frame clones and omits some. The sample lists about 62,000 clones, 88% occurring once. A note on this clone: What it binds is not known.

Study-level findings and limits: Certain nonresponding patients likewise had low normalized T-cell clonal expansion.

The study sampled blood at baseline, cycle 4 day 1, and cycle 7 day 1. The chain joins TRBV27 to TRBJ2-7, with D maybe TRBD2 (6 bases). Sample: CD4+ or CD8+ T cells sorted from blood, taken in a trial of the OX40 agonist ivuxolimab. The source is an adult with an advanced solid tumor such as melanoma, head and neck, liver or kidney cancer. This CDR3 reads CASSLVDWRAKQYF. The CDR3 bases are TGTGCCAGCAGCCTCGTGGATTGGAGGGCTAAACAGTACTTC.